Given below is one TCR beta chain in context. Antigen specificity is unknown. This sample was included in a study of cytomegalovirus exposure and HLA in healthy donors. Study outcomes and limitations: Productive rates of about 87% or about 30% were seen for most TCR beta V segments in an earlier analysis. In a later analysis, HLA-associated beta chains showed higher expansion and lower generation probabilities than comparable chains.

The study ran its PCR with 60 Vbeta and 13 Jbeta primers. The assay was immunoSEQ multiplex PCR, and TCRdb's table has in-frame clones only and misses some. Of approximately 150,000 clones in the sample, 75% were seen once. The specimen was PBMCs. The origin of this receptor is a man between 18 and 35 years old in good health and CMV-seropositive.

The CDR3 nucleotides read TGTGCCAGCTCACCGCTACAGGGAGGGGATGGCTACACCTTC. Residues: CASSPLQGGDGYTF. The chain couples TRBV18 to TRBJ1-2; possible D gene TRBD1, 6 bases. The V gene's germline CDR1 is KGHSH and CDR2 LQKENI. The CDR3 extends over 14 amino acids. Trimming stripped 3 bases from V and 6 bases from J, with 14 bases between.